A selection of T cell receptor beta chains follows, all from one sample in a study of CD8+ T cells in alopecia areata. TCRdb's table, derived via immunoSEQ multiplex PCR, lists solely in-frame clones and lacks some. The data hold some 150,000 clones, with around 50% observed a single time. The sample here was CD4+ T cells sorted from blood, taken at week 0. These receptors came from a human donor with alopecia areata. Each CDR3 is given with its conserved first and last residue. D genes are given only for firm matches. For some rows the clone size is stated as once, few or many, or as a class when expanded; others skip it.

TRBV15	TRBJ1-1	-	-	TGTGCCACCAGCAGAGTTCAGACCATGAACACTGAAGCTTTCTTT	CATSRVQTMNTEAFF
TRBV7-9	TRBJ2-7	-	-	TGTGCCAGCGGCAGGGATACCTACGAGCAGTACTTC	CASGRDTYEQYF
TRBV5-1	TRBJ2-5	-	-	TGCGCCAGCAGCTTGGATCTAGGGGGAGGGGAGACCCAGTACTTC	CASSLDLGGGETQYF
TRBV29-1	TRBJ1-2	-	-	TGCAGCGTTGGCGCCGCGAATCATGGCTACACCTTC	CSVGAANHGYTF
TRBV29-1	TRBJ2-3	-	-	TGCAGCACCAAGGGCTCCCAGGGGACAGATACGCAGTATTTT	CSTKGSQGTDTQYF
TRBV20-1	TRBJ1-1	few	-	TGCAGTGCTCCGGGGGACACTGAAGCTTTCTTT	CSAPGDTEAFF
TRBV19	TRBJ1-2	-	-	TGTGCCAGTAGTATCAAGACTAACTATGGCTACACCTTC	CASSIKTNYGYTF
TRBV5-1	TRBJ2-5	-	TRBD2	TGCGCCAGCAGCTTGGTTAGCGGGGGACCAGAGACCCAGTACTTC	CASSLVSGGPETQYF
TRBV5-1	TRBJ2-7	-	-	TGCGCCAGCAGCGCTGACGGCTACGAGCAGTACTTC	CASSADGYEQYF
TRBV30	TRBJ1-1	-	TRBD1	TGTGCCTGGAACAGGGGAGGGACTGAAGCTTTCTTT	CAWNRGGTEAFF
TRBV5-4	TRBJ2-1	few	-	TGTGCCAGCAGCTTGGTGACGGCCAGGGGGGCTACGGGGAATGAGCAGTTCTTC	CASSLVTARGATGNEQFF
TRBV18	TRBJ2-5	-	TRBD2	TGTGCCAGCTCTTCAACCGGGACTAGCGGACCAGGGGAGACCCAGTACTTC	CASSSTGTSGPGETQYF
TRBV30	TRBJ2-1	-	TRBD2	TGTGCCTGGAGTCTGTTCGGCGGGGGTGATGATGAGCAGTTCTTC	CAWSLFGGGDDEQFF